This T cell receptor (beta chain) comes out of a study of blood T cell repertoires in COVID-19 (dated by TCRdb to the early 2020s). The study in broad terms: The collaborator samples originated in the United States, Italy and Spain and spanned the acute and convalescent phases of COVID-19. The prospective study material was composed of cDNA or gDNA derived from T cells, B-cell-depleted T cells, or PBMCs. The dataset comprised deeply sampled blood TCRbeta repertoires from subjects exposed to, actively infected with, or recovered from COVID-19. A freely available public database, intended as a resource for researchers studying the immune response to SARS-CoV-2, is where the repertoires were released. The samples were drawn from two sources: the first 160 participants of the ongoing ImmuneRACE study, and fewer than 1,500 subjects contributed by 6 global collaborators. Sample metadata almost always included a de-identified subject ID, COVID-19 status, age in years and sex. HLA class I and class II types, where available, came from metadata supplied by the sample provider rather than from assay-based typing. The paper's findings and limits, for the study overall: The amount of clinical and demographic metadata varied by source and participant and was provided uncurated.

Comments on this clone: There is no known antigen for this receptor. Base-call qualities are not available, and no considerably larger clone is one nucleotide away.

The immunoSEQ Assay, a bias-controlled multiplex PCR, was used to amplify TCRbeta CDR3 regions from genomic DNA. On the study's bioinformatics: Within the assay, amplification of reference gene primers was used to estimate how many nucleated cells each sample contained. Sequence reads were collapsed and filtered to measure the absolute abundance of every unique TCRbeta CDR3 rearrangement. For each sample, productive Simpson clonality was calculated by taking the square root of Simpson's diversity index across productive rearrangements. TCRdb obtained this table from immuneACCESS and retained in-frame rearrangements with V and J assigned. These tables miss some clones; where compared with another copy, unresolved V genes account for less than half of the shortfall, and the remainder is unexplained. V and J calls plus clone size are reproduced from that table; the DNA served to infer D and trimming. Across this sample there are 80,000 to 100,000 clones, with approximately 79% seen only once. The ten largest make up roughly 15% of the sample.

The collaborating institutions used their own protocols to collect whole blood in K2EDTA tubes. For TCRbeta analysis, collaborator samples were shipped as frozen whole blood, as isolated PBMCs, or as DNA extracted from either sample type. The germline V gene yields SGHAT for CDR1 and FQNNGV for CDR2. Trimmed from V: 5 bases; trimmed from J: 2 bases; junction bases lacking a gene match: 9. The CDR3 numbers 16 residues from cysteine through phenylalanine. Only the CDR3 portion is preserved as DNA: 48 bases, with reading frame beginning at the first base. The clonotype originates from a woman older than 75 with active or convalescent COVID-19. The sequencing input was peripheral blood. The chain couples TRBV11-2 to TRBJ2-3; TRBD2 fits 8 bases in the junction. The CDR3 loop reads CASSPRTSKNTDTQYF. The nucleotide sequence reads as follows: TGTGCCAGCAGCCCAAGGACTAGCAAAAACACAGATACGCAGTATTTT.